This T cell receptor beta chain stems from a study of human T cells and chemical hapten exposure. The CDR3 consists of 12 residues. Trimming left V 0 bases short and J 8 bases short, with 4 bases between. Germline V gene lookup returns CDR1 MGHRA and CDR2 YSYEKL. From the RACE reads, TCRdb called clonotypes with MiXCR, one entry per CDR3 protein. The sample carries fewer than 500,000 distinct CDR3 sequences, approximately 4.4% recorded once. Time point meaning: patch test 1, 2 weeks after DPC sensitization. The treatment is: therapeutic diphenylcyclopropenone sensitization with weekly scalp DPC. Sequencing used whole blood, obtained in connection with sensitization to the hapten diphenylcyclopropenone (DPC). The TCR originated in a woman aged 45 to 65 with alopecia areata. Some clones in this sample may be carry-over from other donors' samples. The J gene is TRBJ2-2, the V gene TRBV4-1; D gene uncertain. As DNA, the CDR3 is TGCGCCAGCAGCCAAGATCGAGGGGAGCTGTTTTTT. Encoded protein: CASSQDRGELFF.